Shown below are 3 T cell receptor beta chains from a single sample sequenced in a study of cytomegalovirus exposure and HLA in healthy donors. Primers for the PCR totalled 60 Vbeta and 13 Jbeta. The repertoire was sequenced with immunoSEQ multiplex PCR; TCRdb's copy has only in-frame clones and lacks some. The table lists about 150,000 clones, roughly 77% of them singletons, with about 11% in the top ten. Sequences were obtained from PBMCs. These receptors were taken from a man between 18 and 35 years old in good health and CMV-seropositive.

This clone was observed once. The CDR3 sequence: CASTSQAGPQETQYF. CDR3 sequence (DNA): TGCGCCAGCACTTCTCAGGCCGGCCCTCAAGAGACCCAGTACTTC. This chain uses TRBV5-1 with TRBJ2-5; D is undetermined. This CDR3 has 15 residues. Trimming removed 6 bases from V and 2 bases from J, with 17 bases in between. Germline lookup yields CDR1 SGHRS and CDR2 YFSETQ.

V and J are TRBV19 and TRBJ1-2, with 7 nucleotides matching TRBD1. This CDR3 is built from 12 residues. J gave up 5 bases and V 11 bases, and 8 bases lay outside the gene matches. CDR1 is LNHDA and CDR2 is SQIVND in the germline V gene (reference sequence). CDR3 bases: TGTGCCGTGGGGGCAGGGGGATATGGCTACACCTTC. This sequence encodes CAVGAGGYGYTF.

The CDR3 spells CASSRPGTANTGELFF. The CDR3 bases are TGTGCCAGCAGTCGACCCGGGACTGCGAACACCGGGGAGCTGTTTTTT. The chain carries TRBV2 and TRBJ2-2; tentative D call: TRBD2 (6 bases). The germline V and J ends were trimmed by 5 bases and 0 bases, with 13 bases remaining between them. The germline V gene encodes CDR1 SNHLY and CDR2 FYNNEI. There are 16 residues in the CDR3. The full variable domain, with the rest looked up from reference TRBV2 and TRBJ2-2, is EPEVTQTPSHQVTQMGQEVILRCVPISNHLYFYWYRQILGQKVEFLVSFYNNEISEKSEIFDDQFSVERPDGSNFTLKIRSTKLEDSAMYFCASSRPGTANTGELFFGEGSRLTVL.